The 22 T cell receptor beta chains in this list originate from one sample, sequenced in a study of identical twins. TCRdb redid the calling of the 5' RACE reads with MiXCR, one entry per CDR3 protein. Of under 300,000 distinct CDR3 sequences in the sample, approximately 12% were seen once. The sample was also reused in another study, on yellow fever vaccine responses in identical twins.

The material sequenced was memory (CD45RO+) T cells sorted from blood. These receptors were obtained from a woman in her late teens or twenties in good health.

This clonotype turned up a few times. The rearrangement links TRBV6-4 to TRBJ2-1; D is perhaps TRBD2 (6 bases). V lost 5 bases, J lost 9 bases, and 11 bases lay in between. Germline CDR1 and CDR2: MRHNA and SNTAGT. CDR3 length: 12 residues. The CDR3 bases are TGTGCCAGCAGTCACCGGCGGGGTGAGCAGTTCTTC. This sequence encodes CASSHRRGEQFF.

The chain combines TRBV9 with TRBJ2-3; D ambiguous. The V gene lost 0 bases and the J gene lost 4 bases, with 6 bases spanning the gap. The CDR3 loop spans 13 amino acids. Germline lookup yields CDR1 SGDLS and CDR2 YYNGEE. CDR3 in amino acids: CASSVVTADTQYF. In DNA form, the CDR3 reads TGTGCCAGCAGCGTAGTAACCGCAGATACGCAGTATTTT.

This clonotype was detected a few times. The chain combines TRBV20-1 with TRBJ2-7; tentatively, D is TRBD2 (5 bases). CDR3 length equals 15 residues. V shed 6 bases and J shed 2 bases, with 20 bases lying between them. Germline V CDR1 and CDR2: DFQATT, SNEGSKA (reference sequence). The CDR3 loop reads CSAQRRAERTYEQYF. The CDR3 DNA follows: TGCAGTGCCCAGCGGAGAGCGGAGAGGACCTACGAGCAGTACTTC.

A few counts support this clonotype. The chain uses TRBV7-8 and TRBJ1-6; 9 bases map to TRBD1. V shed 5 bases, J shed 9 bases, and the junction held 5 bases outside the gene matches. Germline V lookup: CDR1 SGHVS, CDR2 FQNEAQ. The CDR3 has 14 amino acids. The CDR3 DNA reads TGTGCCAGCAGCGGACAGGGGAGTAGTTCACCCCTCCACTTT. This translates into CASSGQGSSSPLHF.

The V and J genes are TRBV11-2 and TRBJ2-1; unclear D gene. With 5 bases removed from V and 2 bases from J, the gap between germline ends came to 7 bases. This CDR3 has 13 residues. CDR1 and CDR2 (germline): SGHAT, FQNNGV. The CDR3 loop is CASSVVTYNEQFF. CDR3 DNA sequence: TGTGCCAGCAGCGTGGTAACCTACAATGAGCAGTTCTTC.

V usage is TRBV3-1 and J usage is TRBJ2-2; 8 positions agree with TRBD2. CDR1 and CDR2 (germline): LGHDT, YNNKEL (reference sequence). V was clipped by 4 bases and J by 4 bases; unmatched bases: 14. The CDR3 runs to 18 residues. CDR3 region: CASSRAGGGALGTGELFF. The CDR3 DNA is TGTGCCAGCAGCCGGGCGGGGGGCGGCGCCCTGGGCACCGGGGAGCTGTTTTTT.

This clonotype was seen a handful of times. The chain carries TRBV20-1 and TRBJ2-3, with TRBD2 identical over 10 bases. The CDR3 spans 15 residues. The J segment lost 6 bases and the V segment lost 5 bases, leaving 11 bases of the junction unmatched. The germline gives CDR1 DFQATT, CDR2 SNEGSKA (reference sequence). DNA for the CDR3: TGCAGTGCTCCGGCCCAGCGGGGGGGGCGCGATACGCAGTATTTT. Translated, it gives CSAPAQRGGRDTQYF.

In its sample, this clonotype was seen once. The chain combines TRBV2 with TRBJ1-1, with D tentatively TRBD1 (6 bases). The CDR3 runs to 11 residues. Germline CDR1 is SNHLY and CDR2 is FYNNEI. With 8 bases removed from V and 11 bases from J, the gap between germline ends came to 15 bases. As DNA, the CDR3 is TGTGCCAGCGTAGACAGGAGCGGGGCTTTCTTT. It translates to CASVDRSGAFF. Combining the CDR3 with reference TRBV2 and TRBJ1-1 gives the whole variable domain EPEVTQTPSHQVTQMGQEVILRCVPISNHLYFYWYRQILGQKVEFLVSFYNNEISEKSEIFDDQFSVERPDGSNFTLKIRSTKLEDSAMYFCASVDRSGAFFGQGTRLTVV.

The J gene is TRBJ2-5, the V gene TRBV2; no definite D call. Trimming left V 0 bases short and J 1 base short, with 6 bases between. Germline V gene data show CDR1 as SNHLY and CDR2 as FYNNEI. This CDR3 spans 14 amino acids. In nucleotides, the CDR3 is TGTGCCAGCAGTGAAGCGAGATTCCAAGAGACCCAGTACTTC. Its translation is CASSEARFQETQYF. Filled out from reference TRBV2 and TRBJ2-5, the complete variable domain reads EPEVTQTPSHQVTQMGQEVILRCVPISNHLYFYWYRQILGQKVEFLVSFYNNEISEKSEIFDDQFSVERPDGSNFTLKIRSTKLEDSAMYFCASSEARFQETQYFGPGTRLLVL.

The chain is built from TRBV29-1 and TRBJ2-2, with TRBD1 identical over 11 bases. Germline V gene data show CDR1 as SQVTM and CDR2 as ANQGSEA. The CDR3 is 13 residues long. After removal of 4 bases from V and 7 bases from J, the junction contained 2 bases not matched to a gene. This CDR3 reads CSVGTGGGGELFF. CDR3 sequence (DNA): TGCAGCGTTGGGACAGGGGGCGGCGGGGAGCTGTTTTTT.

This clonotype was recorded at least ten times. V is TRBV7-9 and J is TRBJ2-5; no clear D gene. Trimming stripped 2 bases from V and 4 bases from J, with 8 bases between. Germline V gene sequence: CDR1 SEHNR, CDR2 FQNEAQ (reference sequence). The length of the CDR3 is 13 residues. CDR3 protein: CASSLSSRETQYF. CDR3 nucleotides: TGTGCCAGCAGCTTATCGTCTCGAGAGACCCAGTACTTC.

J is TRBJ2-1 and V is TRBV4-3, with D perhaps matching TRBD2 (5 bases). Germline lookup yields CDR1 LGHNA and CDR2 YSLEER. The CDR3 extends over 13 amino acids. The V end lost 1 base, the J end lost 10 bases, and 11 bases lay between the germline ends. CDR3 residues: CASSQVSGTEQFF. The DNA for the CDR3 is TGCGCCAGCAGCCAAGTAAGCGGCACAGAGCAGTTCTTC.

This clonotype was seen only a few times. This rearrangement joins TRBV3-1 to TRBJ1-6; D is possibly TRBD1 (5 bases). Germline CDR1 LGHDT, CDR2 YNNKEL (reference sequence). V dropped 1 base and J dropped 7 bases, with 8 bases sitting between them. The CDR3 has 14 residues. Written as DNA, the CDR3 is TGTGCCAGCAGCCAAGCGGCAGGGAATTCACCCCTCCACTTT. It yields the protein CASSQAAGNSPLHF.

The CDR3 sequence: CASSLQTLGLAGADTQYF. CDR3 coding DNA: TGTGCCAGCAGCTTACAGACCCTAGGACTAGCGGGGGCAGATACGCAGTATTTT. J is TRBJ2-3 and V is TRBV11-2, with 13 bases fitting TRBD2. Germline V gives CDR1 SGHAT, CDR2 FQNNGV. This CDR3 is built from 18 residues. Trimming at V came to 2 bases and at J to 4 bases, leaving 9 bases not matched to a gene.

This clonotype was observed a handful of times. V gene TRBV5-1 combines with J gene TRBJ2-3; 7 nucleotides match TRBD2. The CDR3 contains 16 residues. Germline loops: CDR1 SGHRS, CDR2 YFSETQ. The J segment lost 2 bases and the V segment lost 1 base, leaving 7 bases of the junction unmatched. The CDR3 protein is CASSLREAAITDTQYF. The CDR3 DNA follows: TGCGCCAGCAGCTTGCGGGAGGCGGCTATCACAGATACGCAGTATTTT.

V gene TRBV27 combines with J gene TRBJ1-6; 8 positions match TRBD1. Trimming took 1 base from V and 7 from J; bases not matched to a gene: 9. Germline V gives CDR1 MNHEY, CDR2 SMNVEV (reference sequence). The CDR3 loop spans 17 amino acids. Written as DNA, the CDR3 is TGTGCCAGCAGTTTATTCCTCGGACAGGGAGGGAATTCACCCCTCCACTTT. It translates to CASSLFLGQGGNSPLHF.

The rearrangement links TRBV10-2 to TRBJ2-6, with D unresolved. CDR3 size: 13 residues. V lost 7 bases and J lost 6, with 10 bases in between. The germline V gene has CDR1 WSHSY and CDR2 SAAADI. The CDR3 bases are TGCGCCAGCACCGCAGCCGCGGCCAACGTCCTGACTTTC. Amino acids: CASTAAAANVLTF.

This rearrangement joins TRBV2 to TRBJ2-7; 8 positions match TRBD1. V trimming: 10 bases; J trimming: 7 bases; junction bases outside the gene matches: 12. The germline gives CDR1 SNHLY, CDR2 FYNNEI. This CDR3 is built from 13 residues. This chain's CDR3 is CATNRDRSGEQYF. DNA of the CDR3: TGTGCCACCAACCGGGACAGGAGTGGTGAGCAGTACTTC.

As for this clonotype: An end of the junction does not agree with germline; a read error may underlie this. V and J are TRBV16 and TRBJ2-7; no firm D call. Per germline, CDR1 KGHSY and CDR2 FQNENV. This CDR3 has 14 residues. The CDR3 nucleotides are TGTGCCAGCAGCCTCCCGGTTACCCGCTACGACCAGTACTTC. Translation: CASSLPVTRYDQYF.

This clonotype was seen more than once but under ten times. V usage is TRBV20-1 and J usage is TRBJ2-3; TRBD2 aligns across 12 bases. The CDR3 spans 17 residues. The germline CDR1 and CDR2 sequences are DFQATT and SNEGSKA (reference sequence). J was trimmed by 6 bases and V by 5 bases; bases with no gene match: 15. This CDR3 is CSASLAGGVLYIDTQYF. CDR3 sequence (DNA): TGCAGTGCTTCTCTAGCGGGAGGGGTCCTATATATTGATACGCAGTATTTT.

The rearrangement uses TRBV12-3 or TRBV12-4 and TRBJ2-1, with D perhaps matching TRBD1 (5 bases). Trimming shortened V by 7 bases and J by 5 bases, and 9 bases separated the two germline ends. The CDR3 sequence is 12 residues long. CDR3 nucleotides: TGTGCCAGCAACGACAGACACAATGAGCAGTTCTTC. This encodes CASNDRHNEQFF.

The chain is built from TRBV11-2 and TRBJ2-6; a possible D gene is TRBD2 (6 bases). The germline V and J ends were trimmed by 1 base and 2 bases, with 12 bases remaining between them. In germline, CDR1 is SGHAT, CDR2 FQNNGV. The CDR3 runs to 17 residues. CDR3 in amino acids: CASSLVPGGTGANVLTF. CDR3 nucleotide sequence: TGTGCCAGCAGCTTAGTCCCCGGAGGGACTGGGGCCAACGTCCTGACTTTC.